A single sample is the source of the 18 T cell receptor beta chains below, sequenced in a study of patients and donors after allogeneic stem cell transplantation. Each CDR3 protein is one row after TCRdb ran MiXCR on the RT-PCR reads. The table lists about 90,000 distinct CDR3 sequences, 48% of them singletons, with approximately 60% in the top ten. Sequenced: blood, either unsorted or a sorted T cell fraction (not recorded which). All receptors derive from a human donor who was either an allogeneic HSCT recipient or a stem cell or donor lymphocyte infusion donor (not recorded which). It is not recorded whose cells these are; they may come from a transplant donor.

The rearrangement joins TRBV7-9 to TRBJ1-2, with D uncertain. The CDR3 length is 15 residues. CDR1 is SEHNR and CDR2 is FQNEAQ in the germline V gene (reference sequence). V lost 4 bases and J lost 0, with 12 bases in between. The CDR3 DNA follows: TGTGCCAGCAGCTCCTCCGAGACACCTAACTATGGCTACACCTTC. Its translation: CASSSSETPNYGYTF.

This chain uses TRBV9 with TRBJ2-1; 13 nucleotides agree with TRBD2. The CDR3 has 16 amino acids. With V trimmed by 0 bases and J by 9 bases, 6 bases remained unmatched. CDR1 and CDR2 (germline): SGDLS, YYNGEE. The CDR3 here is CASSVAGTSGIGEQFF. The CDR3 DNA sequence: TGTGCCAGCAGCGTAGCCGGGACTAGCGGGATCGGTGAGCAGTTCTTC.

The CDR3: CASSYSMGNIQYF. The CDR3 DNA sequence: TGTGCCAGCAGTTACTCGATGGGAAACATTCAGTACTTC. The chain uses TRBV6-5 and TRBJ2-4; D is unclear. Trimming removed 0 bases at V and 6 bases at J, with 6 bases between. The CDR3 totals 13 residues. Germline values: CDR1 MNHEY, CDR2 SVGAGI.

The chain uses TRBV30 and TRBJ1-5, with D perhaps TRBD1 (6 bases). Germline CDR1 and CDR2: GTSNPN and SVGIG (reference sequence). The V gene lost 5 bases and the J gene lost 6 bases, with 14 bases spanning the gap. The CDR3 totals 13 residues. In nucleotides, the CDR3 is TGTGCCTGGGGAACAGGGTCGGGTCAGCCCCAGCATTTT. This sequence encodes CAWGTGSGQPQHF. Complete variable domain (other parts from reference TRBV30 and TRBJ1-5): SQTIHQWPATLVQPVGSPLSLECTVEGTSNPNLYWYRQAAGRGLQLLFYSVGIGQISSEVPQNLSASRPQDRQFILSSKKLLLSDSGFYLCAWGTGSGQPQHFGDGTRLSIL.

This clonotype was seen more than once but under ten times. This chain links TRBV15 with TRBJ1-1; D ambiguous. The CDR3 sequence is 13 residues long. V was shortened by 1 base and J by 1 base, with 4 bases between the two germline ends. Germline V lookup: CDR1 LNHNV, CDR2 YYDKDF (reference sequence). CDR3 in amino acids: CATSRVGNTEAFF. The CDR3, as DNA: TGTGCCACCAGCAGAGTAGGGAACACTGAAGCTTTCTTT. Variable domain in full (rest from reference TRBV15 and TRBJ1-1): DAMVIQNPRYQVTQFGKPVTLSCSQTLNHNVMYWYQQKSSQAPKLLFHYYDKDFNNEADTPDNFQSRRPNTSFCFLDIRSPGLGDTAMYLCATSRVGNTEAFFGQGTRLTVV.

The chain is built from TRBV4-1 and TRBJ1-1; D is possibly TRBD1 (5 bases). V was shortened by 6 bases and J by 0 bases, with 8 bases between the two germline ends. Germline values: CDR1 MGHRA, CDR2 YSYEKL. The CDR3 extends over 13 amino acids. The CDR3 protein is CASRGTVNTEAFF. Here the CDR3 DNA reads TGCGCCAGCAGGGGGACGGTGAACACTGAAGCTTTCTTT.

V and J are TRBV12-5 and TRBJ2-7; 7 bases fit TRBD2. J lost 2 bases, V lost 7 bases, and 11 bases had no gene match. The CDR3 is made up of 15 amino acids. Germline CDR1 is LGHNT and CDR2 is FRNRAP. Here the CDR3 reads CASAFMEGGPYEQYF. Here the CDR3 DNA reads TGTGCTAGTGCTTTTATGGAGGGAGGGCCCTACGAGCAGTACTTC.

The rearrangement uses TRBV20-1 and TRBJ1-2; 9 positions agree with TRBD1. V was pared by 5 bases and J by 4 bases, with 11 bases of the junction left unmatched. The CDR3 spans 15 residues. Germline V lookup: CDR1 DFQATT, CDR2 SNEGSKA (reference sequence). CDR3 sequence: CSAALGGQGGYGYTF. DNA of the CDR3: TGCAGTGCTGCCCTGGGGGGACAGGGAGGCTATGGCTACACCTTC.

A few counts support this clonotype. The J gene is TRBJ1-1, the V gene TRBV6-2 or TRBV6-3; 9 bases fit TRBD1. The CDR3 extends over 13 amino acids. V dropped 7 bases and J dropped 2; count of bases not matched to a gene: 2. CDR1 and CDR2 (germline): MNHEY, SVGEGT. The CDR3 region has the DNA TGTGCCAGCAAGGACAGGGGAAACACTGAAGCTTTCTTT. Amino acid sequence: CASKDRGNTEAFF.

The V and J genes are TRBV12-3 or TRBV12-4 and TRBJ1-1; D might be TRBD1 (5 bases). The CDR3 runs 12 residues. Trimming pared 5 bases from V and 8 bases from J, leaving 12 bases between. The CDR3 is CASSEARGEAFF. CDR3 nucleotide sequence: TGTGCCAGCAGTGAAGCGCGGGGGGAAGCTTTCTTT.

The gene calls are TRBV12-3 or TRBV12-4 and TRBJ1-2; D unclear. The V and J ends lost 6 bases and 10 bases respectively, with 12 bases between them. The CDR3 sequence is 11 residues long. CDR3 in DNA: TGTGCCAGCAGCCGAAACCGGGACTACACCTTC. Amino acids: CASSRNRDYTF.

This clonotype came up a few times. V usage is TRBV20-1 and J usage is TRBJ1-4; D remains ambiguous. Trimming removed 3 bases at V and 8 bases at J, with 13 bases between. CDR1 DFQATT and CDR2 SNEGSKA come from the germline V gene (reference sequence). The CDR3 runs to 13 residues. CDR3 sequence reads: CSASTASREKLFF. In DNA, the CDR3 is TGCAGTGCTAGCACTGCGTCTAGGGAAAAACTGTTTTTT.

In this sample, this clonotype turned up a few times. CDR3 region: CAISEWVTPGYTF. As DNA, the CDR3 is TGTGCCATCAGTGAGTGGGTCACCCCTGGCTACACCTTC. V gene TRBV10-3 combines with J gene TRBJ1-2; the D is unclear. CDR1 is ENHRY and CDR2 is SYGVKD in the germline V gene. CDR3 length: 13 residues. V lost 1 base and J lost 7, with 10 bases in between.

Only a few counts were recorded for this clonotype. The genes are TRBV4-2 and TRBJ1-4, with D possibly matching TRBD1 (5 bases). CDR3 size: 15 residues. V lost 2 bases, J lost 8 bases, and 15 bases lay in between. Looked up from germline, CDR1 is LGHNA and CDR2 is YNFKEQ. CDR3 protein: CASSQSPGTGEKLFF. CDR3 DNA: TGTGCCAGCAGCCAATCGCCAGGGACCGGAGAAAAACTGTTTTTT.

This rearrangement joins TRBV21-1 to TRBJ1-5. TRBV21-1 is a pseudogene segment. This CDR3 spans 17 amino acids. The CDR3 loop reads CASSMAKNAKKDQPQHF. The DNA for the CDR3 is TGTGCCAGCAGCATGGCAAAAAACGCTAAAAAGGATCAGCCCCAGCATTTT.

In DNA, the CDR3 is TGTGCCAGCTCATATGGGGGGAGCACTGAAGCTTTCTTT. Its translation: CASSYGGSTEAFF. The J gene is TRBJ1-1, the V gene TRBV18; D perhaps matches TRBD1 (5 bases). CDR3 length: 13 residues. Per germline, CDR1 KGHSH and CDR2 LQKENI. V lost 5 bases, J lost 4 bases, and 11 bases lay in between. The whole variable domain, remainder taken from reference TRBV18 and TRBJ1-1, is NAGVMQNPRHLVRRRGQEARLRCSPMKGHSHVYWYRQLPEEGLKFMVYLQKENIIDESGMPKERFSAEFPKEGPSILRIQQVVRGDSAAYFCASSYGGSTEAFFGQGTRLTVV.

The CDR3: CASSPGRGLFIYTF. The CDR3 DNA is TGTGCCAGCAGCCCCGGACGGGGTCTATTTATCTACACCTTC. The chain combines TRBV11-2 with TRBJ1-2; D is unresolved. V lost 5 bases, J lost 10 bases, and 20 bases lay in between. The length of the CDR3 is 14 residues. Germline CDR1 SGHAT, CDR2 FQNNGV. Drawing the rest from reference TRBV11-2 and TRBJ1-2, the complete variable domain is EAGVAQSPRYKIIEKRQSVAFWCNPISGHATLYWYQQILGQGPKLLIQFQNNGVVDDSQLPKDRFSAERLKGVDSTLKIQPAKLEDSAVYLCASSPGRGLFIYTFGSGTRLTVV.

This chain links TRBV20-1 with TRBJ1-6, with TRBD1 matching 11 bases. Germline CDR1 reads DFQATT; CDR2 reads SNEGSKA (reference sequence). The J segment lost 10 bases and the V segment lost 1 base, leaving 6 bases of the junction unmatched. The CDR3 loop spans 15 amino acids. CDR3: CSARVLGQGGSPLHF. The DNA of the CDR3 is TGCAGTGCTAGAGTCCTGGGACAGGGGGGCTCACCCCTCCACTTT.